A selection of T cell receptor beta chains follows, all from one sample in a study of OX40 agonist ivuxolimab in advanced cancers. Sequencing was performed with immunoSEQ multiplex PCR; in TCRdb, only in-frame clones are kept and a portion is missing. The table shows approximately 69,000 clones, with just over 85% occurring only once. The specimen was CD4+ or CD8+ T cells sorted from blood, collected in a trial of the OX40 agonist ivuxolimab. These receptors all stem from an adult with an advanced solid tumor such as melanoma, head and neck, liver or kidney cancer. CDR3s include the opening cysteine and the closing phenylalanine or tryptophan. D genes are given only for firm matches. Rows give clone size only sometimes, using once, few, many, or a class for an expanded clone.

D: NA; V: TRBV11-3; size: NA; J: TRBJ2-5; DNA: TGTGCCAGCAGCTTAGCCCAAGAGACCCAGTACTTC; CDR3: CASSLAQETQYF
D: TRBD1; V: TRBV2; size: NA; J: TRBJ1-4; DNA: TGTGCCAGCACCGAACAGGGACAGGGCTATGAAAAACTGTTTTTT; CDR3: CASTEQGQGYEKLFF
D: TRBD1; V: TRBV6-6; size: NA; J: TRBJ1-4; DNA: TGTGCCAGCAGTTACGGAACAGGGGTGGGGGAAAAACTGTTTTTT; CDR3: CASSYGTGVGEKLFF
D: TRBD2; V: TRBV5-5; size: NA; J: TRBJ2-3; DNA: TGTGCCAGCAGCTTTGGACTAGCGGGGTCTAGCACAGATACGCAGTATTTT; CDR3: CASSFGLAGSSTDTQYF
D: NA; V: TRBV2; size: NA; J: TRBJ1-4; DNA: TGTGCCAGCAGCGACAGTTGGGGTGAAAAACTGTTTTTT; CDR3: CASSDSWGEKLFF
D: NA; V: TRBV9; size: NA; J: TRBJ2-7; DNA: TGTGCCAGCAGCCCCCCCGGTAGCGCGTCCTACGAGCAGTACTTC; CDR3: CASSPPGSASYEQYF
D: NA; V: TRBV18; size: few; J: TRBJ1-6; DNA: TGTGCCAGCTCACCGACCGGCTCCTATAATTCACCCCTCCACTTT; CDR3: CASSPTGSYNSPLHF
D: NA; V: TRBV5-4; size: NA; J: TRBJ2-3; DNA: TGTGCCAGCAGCCACCCGGGGCGGCAGGGGACAGATACGCAGTATTTT; CDR3: CASSHPGRQGTDTQYF
D: NA; V: TRBV5-1; size: once; J: TRBJ2-6; DNA: TGCGCCAGCAGCTTGGAAGGGGGGCCACGGGCTGGGGCCAACGTCCTGACTTTC; CDR3: CASSLEGGPRAGANVLTF
D: NA; V: TRBV2; size: NA; J: TRBJ2-1; DNA: TGTGCCAGCAGTGAGCGGAACACTATCTCCTACAATGAGCAGTTCTTC; CDR3: CASSERNTISYNEQFF
D: NA; V: TRBV4-1; size: NA; J: TRBJ1-1; DNA: TGCGCCAGCAGAGGACCACTGATGAACACTGAAGCTTTCTTT; CDR3: CASRGPLMNTEAFF
D: NA; V: TRBV10-3; size: NA; J: TRBJ2-1; DNA: TGTGCCATCAAGGTGGGAGAGATCAGTAATGAGCAGTTCTTC; CDR3: CAIKVGEISNEQFF
D: NA; V: TRBV7-9; size: once; J: TRBJ1-4; DNA: TGTGCCAGCAGCTTGCCCAGGGCCACTAATGAAAAACTGTTTTTT; CDR3: CASSLPRATNEKLFF
D: TRBD2; V: TRBV7-8; size: NA; J: TRBJ2-3; DNA: TGTGCCAGCAGCCCCCGGACTAGCGGGAGTATGAGCACAGATACGCAGTATTTT; CDR3: CASSPRTSGSMSTDTQYF
D: NA; V: TRBV5-1; size: NA; J: TRBJ2-2; DNA: TGCGCCAGCAGCTTGTCGGGGGCCTACACCGGGGAGCTGTTTTTT; CDR3: CASSLSGAYTGELFF
D: NA; V: TRBV19; size: NA; J: TRBJ2-3; DNA: TGTGCCAGTAGGAGACTTGTCTCAGATACGCAGTATTTT; CDR3: CASRRLVSDTQYF
D: NA; V: TRBV7-9; size: NA; J: TRBJ1-1; DNA: TGTGCCAGCAGCTCACTCGGACGGGATACTGAAGCTTTCTTT; CDR3: CASSSLGRDTEAFF
D: NA; V: TRBV11-2; size: NA; J: TRBJ1-2; DNA: TGTGCCAGCAGCTTAGTCGGGTGGGGCTATGGCTACACCTTC; CDR3: CASSLVGWGYGYTF
D: NA; V: TRBV10-3; size: NA; J: TRBJ2-7; DNA: TGTGCCGTCTCAAGCTCCTACGAGCAGTACTTC; CDR3: CAVSSSYEQYF
D: TRBD2; V: TRBV14; size: NA; J: TRBJ2-3; DNA: TGTGCCAGCAGCCAGTTAACACCCGAGGCTAGCGGGAGTACCCCAGATACGCAGTATTTT; CDR3: CASSQLTPEASGSTPDTQYF
D: TRBD1; V: TRBV4-1; size: NA; J: TRBJ1-3; DNA: TGCGCCAGCAGCCAGGTTGGACAGGGTGCTTTGTCTGGAAACACCATATATTTT; CDR3: CASSQVGQGALSGNTIYF
D: TRBD2; V: TRBV27; size: NA; J: TRBJ2-1; DNA: TGTGCCAGCAGGCCGGGACTAGCGGGCTCGCATGAGCAGTTCTTC; CDR3: CASRPGLAGSHEQFF
D: NA; V: TRBV29-1; size: NA; J: TRBJ2-7; DNA: TGCAGCGTTGAAGAAGACAGGAGCTCCTACGAGCAGTACTTC; CDR3: CSVEEDRSSYEQYF
D: NA; V: TRBV7-6; size: once; J: TRBJ2-2; DNA: TGTGCCAGCAGCTCAGGAGGGACAGCGAACACCGGGGAGCTGTTTTTT; CDR3: CASSSGGTANTGELFF
D: NA; V: TRBV5-4; size: NA; J: TRBJ2-2; DNA: TGTGCCAGCAGCGTGGACTCTATGGGCACCGGGGAGCTGTTTTTT; CDR3: CASSVDSMGTGELFF
D: NA; V: TRBV28; size: NA; J: TRBJ2-3; DNA: TGTGCCAGCTTTCGGACAGAGGGAATAACAGATACGCAGTATTTT; CDR3: CASFRTEGITDTQYF
D: NA; V: TRBV5-1; size: NA; J: TRBJ2-1; DNA: TGCGCCAGCAGTCGGGACCCAACATACAATGAGCGGTTCTTC; CDR3: CASSRDPTYNERFF
D: NA; V: TRBV7-3; size: NA; J: TRBJ2-2; DNA: TGTGCCAGCAGCTTACGCCCGGCCGCCACCGGGGAGCTGTTTTTT; CDR3: CASSLRPAATGELFF
D: NA; V: TRBV9; size: NA; J: TRBJ2-2; DNA: TGTGCCAGCAGCCCTTACAGGGACGCCCAGACCGGGGAGCTGTTTTTT; CDR3: CASSPYRDAQTGELFF
D: NA; V: TRBV4-2; size: NA; J: TRBJ1-2; DNA: TGTGCCAGCAGCCAAGAGTCGACAGTGTACTATGGCTACACCTTC; CDR3: CASSQESTVYYGYTF
D: TRBD1; V: TRBV4-1; size: NA; J: TRBJ1-4; DNA: TGCGCCAGCAGCGGCGGGACAGGGGGCAGAAATGAAAAACTGTTTTTT; CDR3: CASSGGTGGRNEKLFF
D: NA; V: TRBV7-2; size: few; J: TRBJ1-6; DNA: TGTGCCAGCAGCCCCGTAGCGGCCCTGGGGAGGGCCTATAATTCACCCCTCCACTTT; CDR3: CASSPVAALGRAYNSPLHF
D: NA; V: TRBV6-1; size: NA; J: TRBJ2-1; DNA: TGTGCCAGCAGTGAACTATTCATTCGGTACAATGAGCAGTTCTTC; CDR3: CASSELFIRYNEQFF
D: NA; V: TRBV2; size: NA; J: TRBJ1-6; DNA: TGTGCCAGCGCCCCGGGGCCCGGTGGATCACCCCTCCACTTT; CDR3: CASAPGPGGSPLHF
D: TRBD2; V: TRBV7-8; size: NA; J: TRBJ2-7; DNA: TGTGCCAGCAGCCTCCTGGCGGGGGGAATTAGCTACGAGCAGTACTTC; CDR3: CASSLLAGGISYEQYF
D: NA; V: TRBV2; size: NA; J: TRBJ1-5; DNA: TGTGCCAGCAGTGAACCCGGAAAGGGGGTCCAGCCCCAGCATTTT; CDR3: CASSEPGKGVQPQHF
D: NA; V: TRBV5-1; size: NA; J: TRBJ2-1; DNA: TGCGCCAGCAGCCACGGAGTGCTAGCTGTCAATGAGCAGTTCTTC; CDR3: CASSHGVLAVNEQFF
D: NA; V: TRBV27; size: NA; J: TRBJ1-2; DNA: TGTGCCAGCAGTTTATTCGGGAACGACTATGGCTACACCTTC; CDR3: CASSLFGNDYGYTF
D: NA; V: TRBV5-6; size: NA; J: TRBJ1-5; DNA: TGTGCCAGCAGCTTGCGATTGACAGGCAATCACAATCAGCCCCAGCATTTT; CDR3: CASSLRLTGNHNQPQHF
D: NA; V: TRBV10-3; size: NA; J: TRBJ2-5; DNA: TGTGCCATCAGTGAGTCCCAGGCGGTTTTGGGTGAGACCCAGTACTTC; CDR3: CAISESQAVLGETQYF
D: NA; V: TRBV5-1; size: NA; J: TRBJ2-5; DNA: TGCGCCAGCAGCTTTCGCCCGCAAGAGACCCAGTACTTC; CDR3: CASSFRPQETQYF
D: NA; V: TRBV2; size: NA; J: TRBJ2-5; DNA: TGTGCCAGCAGGGGGGCAGCTCAAGAGACCCAGTACTTC; CDR3: CASRGAAQETQYF